This section outlines one T cell receptor (beta chain) sequence together with its context. Its target is not known. The TCR beta library used iRepertoire HTBI primers with Arm-PCR amplification of CDR3. MiXCR was run by TCRdb on the multiplex PCR reads, yielding one entry per CDR3 protein. The repertoire holds roughly 560,000 distinct CDR3 sequences, around 12% seen once, with approximately 9.6% in the top ten. The data originate from a study of regulatory T cells in long-lasting Graves disease. Time point here: newly diagnosed GD, antithyroid drugs for less than 3 months. Extracted PBMC RNA gave rise to the TCR library. The study, taken as a whole, reports: Repertoires from persistent disease leaned toward TRBV28, TRBJ1-2 and TRBJ2-5.

V shed 2 bases and J shed 6 bases, with 16 bases lying between them. Germline lookup yields CDR1 LNHDA and CDR2 SQIVND (reference sequence). The CDR3 length is 15 residues. This same sample was also part of a study on T cells in Graves' hyperthyroidism and ophthalmopathy.

The sample was peripheral blood mononuclear cells (PBMCs), taken at new diagnosis, from a patient treated with antithyroid drugs. The gene calls are TRBV19 and TRBJ1-2; weak D call: TRBD1 (5 bases). This receptor was identified in a woman aged 25 to 39 with Graves disease. CDR3 coding DNA: TGTGCCAGTAGTATAACGTCGCGGGGCGGGGATGGCTACACCTTC. Its translation is CASSITSRGGDGYTF.